Shown below are 29 T cell receptor beta chains from a single sample sequenced in a study of blood T cell repertoires in COVID-19. The protocol was immunoSEQ multiplex PCR, while the TCRdb copy is restricted to in-frame clones and leaves out a portion. Of 250,000 to 350,000 clones detected, about nine tenths appear once; the ten largest clones hold about 10%. The source material was PBMCs or T cells enriched from blood (not recorded which). The receptors shown here come from a woman younger than 30 who had recovered from COVID-19.

As DNA, the CDR3 is TGTGCCATCAGTGAAAACGTGGGGACAGGGTTATCCCTCGAGCAGTTCTTC. As protein: CAISENVGTGLSLEQFF. J is TRBJ2-1 and V is TRBV10-3; 9 bases align to TRBD1. The CDR3 loop spans 17 amino acids. Trimming cost V 3 bases and J 10 bases; bases outside gene matches: 16. Looked up from germline, CDR1 is ENHRY and CDR2 is SYGVKD.

The V gene is TRBV19, the J gene TRBJ2-7; no clear D. Germline V gene data show CDR1 as LNHDA and CDR2 as SQIVND (reference sequence). The CDR3 runs to 14 residues. V lost 3 bases to trimming and J lost 0 bases, with 9 bases between them. The CDR3 sequence: CASSITYSSYEQYF. CDR3 in DNA: TGTGCCAGTAGTATCACCTACAGCTCCTACGAGCAGTACTTC.

J is TRBJ2-1 and V is TRBV7-8, with 8 bases fitting TRBD2. Germline trimming cut 6 bases from V and 9 bases from J; bases unmatched to any gene: 4. The CDR3 covers 12 residues. CDR1 and CDR2 from the germline V gene are SGHVS and FQNEAQ. CDR3 sequence reads: CASSRGGSEQFF. The CDR3, as DNA: TGTGCCAGCAGTCGCGGGGGGAGTGAGCAGTTCTTC.

The V and J genes are TRBV9 and TRBJ1-2, with D maybe TRBD1 (6 bases). This CDR3 contains 16 residues. Germline CDR1 and CDR2: SGDLS and YYNGEE. The V and J ends lost 0 bases and 7 bases respectively, with 19 bases between them. CDR3 coding DNA: TGTGCCAGCAGCGTAGATTCTGGGCTAACAGGGTCTGGCTACACCTTC. It codes for CASSVDSGLTGSGYTF.

This chain connects TRBV14 to TRBJ1-5; tentatively, D is TRBD1 (5 bases). Trimming took 4 bases from V and 2 from J, leaving 15 bases between them. The CDR3 has 16 amino acids. From germline, CDR1 is SGHDN and CDR2 FVKESK. The CDR3 DNA sequence: TGTGCCAGCAGCCTCCCCCGGGGGGGGTGCAATCAGCCCCAGCATTTT. Its translation is CASSLPRGGCNQPQHF.

The gene calls are TRBV6-4 and TRBJ2-3, with D possibly being TRBD2 (7 bases). Germline V lookup: CDR1 MRHNA, CDR2 SNTAGT. Between the trimmed V and J ends, which lost 0 bases and 4 bases, there was a span of 11 bases. This CDR3 contains 15 residues. CDR3 residues: CASSDSTGGPDTQYF. CDR3 DNA: TGTGCCAGCAGTGACTCGACGGGGGGCCCAGATACGCAGTATTTT.

The J gene is TRBJ2-7, the V gene TRBV5-1, with D possibly TRBD1 on 5 matching bases. The germline V gene encodes CDR1 SGHRS and CDR2 YFSETQ. V lost 0 bases and J lost 1, with 11 bases in between. The CDR3 is made up of 15 amino acids. CDR3 nucleotides: TGCGCCAGCAGCTTGGTGGGTCGACAGTCCTACGAGCAGTACTTC. Translating gives CASSLVGRQSYEQYF.

The V and J genes are TRBV10-3 and TRBJ2-7; tentative D call: TRBD2 (5 bases). The CDR3 contains 13 residues. The V end was cut by 4 bases, the J end by 4 bases, with 11 bases between. Per germline, CDR1 ENHRY and CDR2 SYGVKD. CDR3 in DNA: TGTGCCATCAGTGCTTCAGGAGGATACGAGCAGTACTTC. This sequence encodes CAISASGGYEQYF.

This chain links TRBV4-1 with TRBJ2-2; 12 positions agree with TRBD2. J was trimmed by 6 bases and V by 0 bases; bases with no gene match: 8. CDR1 is MGHRA and CDR2 is YSYEKL in the germline V gene. This CDR3 contains 18 residues. The CDR3 sequence: CASSQDSRLAGAPGELFF. The DNA for the CDR3 is TGCGCCAGCAGCCAAGATAGTCGACTAGCGGGAGCCCCCGGGGAGCTGTTTTTT.

The rearrangement uses TRBV10-2 and TRBJ2-3, with D maybe TRBD2 (6 bases). Germline lookup yields CDR1 WSHSY and CDR2 SAAADI. Trimming removed 6 bases from V and 4 bases from J, with 14 bases in between. This CDR3 contains 14 residues. CDR3 coding DNA: TGCGCCAGCAGAAGAGGACCTAGCGCAGATACGCAGTATTTT. This encodes CASRRGPSADTQYF.

The gene calls are TRBV10-3 and TRBJ1-1, with TRBD1 identical over 7 bases. The V segment lost 2 bases and the J segment 5 bases; nucleotides outside the gene matches: 5. CDR1 and CDR2 from the germline V gene are ENHRY and SYGVKD. The CDR3 consists of 14 residues. CDR3 in DNA: TGTGCCATCAGTGAGAACAGGGGCGAAACTGAAGCTTTCTTT. Its protein is CAISENRGETEAFF.

A single count supports this clone. The V and J genes are TRBV7-8 and TRBJ2-7, with D maybe TRBD1 (6 bases). The CDR3 extends over 18 amino acids. Trimming left V 5 bases short and J 1 base short, with 24 bases between. Per germline, CDR1 SGHVS and CDR2 FQNEAQ. CDR3 DNA: TGTGCCAGCAGCGCGAGAATTTTACGGACAGTTGGATCCTACGAGCAGTACTTC. Protein sequence: CASSARILRTVGSYEQYF.

This clone was detected once. The chain uses TRBV24-1 and TRBJ1-4; 9 bases map to TRBD1. The junction had 6 bases not matched to a gene; V was cut back by 5 bases and J by 0 bases. Germline CDR1 reads KGHDR; CDR2 reads SFDVKD. There are 17 residues in the CDR3. The chain's CDR3 is CATSGGQGSATNEKLFF. The CDR3 nucleotides read TGTGCCACCAGTGGCGGACAGGGGAGTGCAACTAATGAAAAACTGTTTTTT.

The rearrangement uses TRBV28 and TRBJ1-2, with D hard to call. The V gene's germline CDR1 is MDHEN and CDR2 SYDVKM. There are 12 residues in the CDR3. V shed 1 base and J shed 4 bases, with 4 bases lying between them. CDR3 bases: TGTGCCAGCAGTTTATCCAGCTATGGCTACACCTTC. Translated: CASSLSSYGYTF.

This clone was observed a handful of times. V and J are TRBV19 and TRBJ1-2; TRBD1 aligns across 10 bases. The germline V gene has CDR1 LNHDA and CDR2 SQIVND (reference sequence). The CDR3 is 15 residues long. Germline trimming cut 6 bases from V and 5 bases from J; bases unmatched to any gene: 9. The CDR3 protein is CASRHGQGVGYGYTF. In nucleotides, the CDR3 is TGTGCCAGTAGACACGGACAGGGGGTAGGGTATGGCTACACCTTC.

V is TRBV3-1 (or the pseudogene TRBV3-2) and J is TRBJ1-3; a weak D match, TRBD1 (5 bases). Trimming pared 0 bases from V and 0 bases from J, leaving 12 bases between. Germline CDR1 LGHDT, CDR2 YNNKEL (reference sequence). CDR3 length: 17 amino acids. CDR3 nucleotide sequence: TGTGCCAGCAGCCAAGATCCGGTCGGGGGCTCTGGAAACACCATATATTTT. Protein: CASSQDPVGGSGNTIYF.

V is TRBV20-1 and J is TRBJ1-1; D unresolved. Looked up from germline, CDR1 is DFQATT and CDR2 is SNEGSKA (reference sequence). V was cut by 3 bases and J by 4 bases, with 3 bases left in between. The CDR3 contains 10 residues. CDR3 amino acids: CSASSTEAFF. As DNA, the CDR3 is TGCAGTGCTAGCAGCACTGAAGCTTTCTTT.

This clone was detected only a few times. J is TRBJ2-5 and V is TRBV5-1; D is perhaps TRBD2 (5 bases). CDR3 length: 15 amino acids. Germline V gene data show CDR1 as SGHRS and CDR2 as YFSETQ. V lost 2 bases, J lost 4 bases, and 15 bases lay in between. The CDR3 bases are TGCGCCAGCAGCTTAGGTGCTAGCACGGGAGAGACCCAGTACTTC. Translating it yields CASSLGASTGETQYF. The whole variable domain, remainder taken from reference TRBV5-1 and TRBJ2-5, is KAGVTQTPRYLIKTRGQQVTLSCSPISGHRSVSWYQQTPGQGLQFLFEYFSETQRNKGNFPGRFSGRQFSNSRSEMNVSTLELGDSALYLCASSLGASTGETQYFGPGTRLLVL.

This chain uses TRBV29-1 with TRBJ2-7, with D tentatively TRBD1 (6 bases). The germline gives CDR1 SQVTM, CDR2 ANQGSEA. Between the trimmed V and J ends, which lost 2 bases and 3 bases, there was a span of 8 bases. There are 12 residues in the CDR3. CDR3 sequence reads: CSVETGYYEQYF. For the CDR3, the DNA is TGCAGCGTTGAAACAGGGTACTACGAGCAGTACTTC.

V usage is TRBV30 and J usage is TRBJ2-5; D not certain. Germline CDR1 GTSNPN, CDR2 SVGIG (reference sequence). CDR3 length equals 11 residues. The V end lost 2 bases, the J end lost 5 bases, and 6 bases lay between the germline ends. In DNA, the CDR3 is TGTGCCTGGAGTCCCCGTGAGACCCAGTACTTC. Its translation is CAWSPRETQYF.

The rearrangement joins TRBV28 to TRBJ1-2, with TRBD1 matching over 7 bases. This CDR3 spans 14 amino acids. J gave up 5 bases and V 5 bases, and 8 bases lay outside the gene matches. Germline V gives CDR1 MDHEN, CDR2 SYDVKM. The CDR3 sequence is CASSPGQASYGYTF. The CDR3 nucleotides are TGTGCCAGCAGTCCCGGACAGGCCTCATATGGCTACACCTTC.

The chain has TRBV6-5 and TRBJ2-2, with D maybe TRBD2 (6 bases). CDR1 MNHEY and CDR2 SVGAGI come from the germline V gene. The CDR3 has 14 residues. V dropped 5 bases and J dropped 1 base, with 8 bases sitting between them. The CDR3 nucleotides are TGTGCCAGCAGTCCCGGGGGGAACACCGGGGAGCTGTTTTTT. Protein product: CASSPGGNTGELFF.

The chain recombines TRBV2 with TRBJ2-2, with 9 bases lining up with TRBD2. Germline values: CDR1 SNHLY, CDR2 FYNNEI. V lost 3 bases, J lost 1 base, and 9 bases stayed unmatched. This CDR3 comprises 18 residues. The CDR3 DNA follows: TGTGCCAGCAGTGAGCTCCCCCTAGCGGGGAAGAACACCGGGGAGCTGTTTTTT. Residues: CASSELPLAGKNTGELFF.

Of note for this clone: Within the sample, other DNA sequences also encode this same CDR3. This sequence joins TRBV30 and TRBJ1-5; tentatively, D is TRBD1 (6 bases). The germline V gene has CDR1 GTSNPN and CDR2 SVGIG (reference sequence). The CDR3 sequence is 14 residues long. Trimming cost V 0 bases and J 4 bases, with 10 bases left between them. The CDR3 reads CAWSVGGGNQPQHF. The CDR3 DNA follows: TGTGCCTGGAGTGTAGGGGGTGGGAATCAGCCCCAGCATTTT. Full variable domain (remainder filled in from reference TRBV30 and TRBJ1-5): SQTIHQWPATLVQPVGSPLSLECTVEGTSNPNLYWYRQAAGRGLQLLFYSVGIGQISSEVPQNLSASRPQDRQFILSSKKLLLSDSGFYLCAWSVGGGNQPQHFGDGTRLSIL.

V is TRBV14 and J is TRBJ2-7, with 8 bases identical to TRBD1. V shed 5 bases and J 2 bases; nucleotides not matched to a gene: 11. The germline V gene has CDR1 SGHDN and CDR2 FVKESK. The length of the CDR3 is 16 residues. The CDR3 region has the DNA TGTGCCAGCAGCTTCCGACCGACAGGGGTAACCTACGAGCAGTACTTC. Translated: CASSFRPTGVTYEQYF.

CDR3 nucleotides: TGTGCCAGCAGCTCGAGGCAGGGACTAGCGGGAGGGCCCGGGGAGCTGTTTTTT. Its protein product is CASSSRQGLAGGPGELFF. The rearrangement joins TRBV11-3 to TRBJ2-2, with TRBD2 matching over 16 bases. Germline V CDR1 and CDR2: SGHNT, YENEEA. The V gene end was trimmed by 4 bases and the J gene end by 6 bases; junction bases not matched to a gene: 8. The CDR3 extends over 18 amino acids.

This clone has only a few counts. The rearrangement uses TRBV2 and TRBJ1-1; D not certain. V was clipped by 6 bases and J by 5 bases, with 13 bases between them. In germline, CDR1 is SNHLY, CDR2 FYNNEI. The CDR3 length is 13 residues. The CDR3 bases are TGTGCCAGCAGCCCCGGGTCGAAAACTGAAGCTTTCTTT. Residues: CASSPGSKTEAFF.

J is TRBJ2-2 and V is TRBV5-4; 11 nucleotides align to TRBD2. Germline assignment: CDR1 SGHNT and CDR2 YYREEE (reference sequence). V trimming: 4 bases; J trimming: 0 bases; junction bases outside the gene matches: 11. This CDR3 comprises 19 residues. The CDR3: CASSKDGTSGYANTGELFF. In DNA form, the CDR3 reads TGTGCCAGCAGCAAAGACGGGACTAGCGGATACGCGAACACCGGGGAGCTGTTTTTT.

The chain recombines TRBV5-1 with TRBJ2-3; D unclear. Germline CDR1 SGHRS, CDR2 YFSETQ. The CDR3 sequence is 13 residues long. Trimming stripped 5 bases from V and 3 bases from J, with 10 bases between. In DNA, the CDR3 is TGCGCCAGCAGTTCCGTACTGACAGATACGCAGTATTTT. This gives the protein CASSSVLTDTQYF.